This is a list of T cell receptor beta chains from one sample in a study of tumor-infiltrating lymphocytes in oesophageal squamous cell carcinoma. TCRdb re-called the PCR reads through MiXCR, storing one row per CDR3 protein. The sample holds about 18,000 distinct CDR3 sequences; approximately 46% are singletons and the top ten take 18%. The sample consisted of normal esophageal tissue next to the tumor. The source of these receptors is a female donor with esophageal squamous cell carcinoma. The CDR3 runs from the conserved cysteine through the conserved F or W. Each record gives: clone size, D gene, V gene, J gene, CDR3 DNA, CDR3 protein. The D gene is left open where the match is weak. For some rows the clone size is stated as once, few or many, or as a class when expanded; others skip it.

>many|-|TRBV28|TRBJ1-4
TGTGCCAGCAGTTTCTCGGGACTTAATGAAAAACTGTTTTTT
CASSFSGLNEKLFF
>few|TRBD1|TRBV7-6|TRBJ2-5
TGTGCCAGCAGCCTCGGACAGGGACAAGAGACCCAGTACTTC
CASSLGQGQETQYF
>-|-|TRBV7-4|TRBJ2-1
TGTGCCAGCAGCTTATTTGGCGGGGGCGGGTACAATGAGCAGTTCTTC
CASSLFGGGGYNEQFF
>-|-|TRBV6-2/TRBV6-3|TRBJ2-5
TGTGCCAGCAGTGAAAGGCTCCAGACCCAGTACTTC
CASSERLQTQYF
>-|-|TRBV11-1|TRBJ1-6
TGTGCCAGCAGCTTTCTACAGGGAGGGGATTCACCCCTCCACTTT
CASSFLQGGDSPLHF
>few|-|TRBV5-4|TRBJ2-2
TGTGCCAGCAGCTTATTTAAGGTTACGGGGACCGGGGAGCTGTTTTTT
CASSLFKVTGTGELFF
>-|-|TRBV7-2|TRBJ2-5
TGTGCCAGCAGCTTATCATCTGAGACCCAGTACTTC
CASSLSSETQYF
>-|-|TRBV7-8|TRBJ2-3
TGTGCCAGCAGCCAAGGGGATCCCACAGATACGCAGTATTTT
CASSQGDPTDTQYF
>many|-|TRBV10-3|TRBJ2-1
TGTGCCATCAGTGAGTTAGGGAATGAGCAGTTCTTC
CAISELGNEQFF
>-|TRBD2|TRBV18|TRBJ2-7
TGTGCCAGCTCACCCGGGACTAGCGCTACCTACGAGCAGTACTTC
CASSPGTSATYEQYF
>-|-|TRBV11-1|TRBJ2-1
TGTGCCAGCAGCCAGGGTGGGGGGAATGAGCAGTTCTTC
CASSQGGGNEQFF
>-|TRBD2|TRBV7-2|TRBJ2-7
TGTGCCAGCAGCTTAAGGGTAGCGGGAGGGCTCTCCTACGAGCAGTACTTC
CASSLRVAGGLSYEQYF
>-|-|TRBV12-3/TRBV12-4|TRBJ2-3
TGTGCCAGCACCGTGACGGCAGATACGCAGTATTTT
CASTVTADTQYF
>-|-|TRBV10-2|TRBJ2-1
TGCGCCAGCAGTGAACCGGATTACAATGAGCAGTTCTTC
CASSEPDYNEQFF
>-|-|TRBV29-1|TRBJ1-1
TGCAGCGCCGAGGCACAGGGGAACACTGAAGCTTTCTTT
CSAEAQGNTEAFF
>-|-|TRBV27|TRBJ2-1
TGTGCCAGCGTTTCCTACAATGAGCAGTTCTTC
CASVSYNEQFF
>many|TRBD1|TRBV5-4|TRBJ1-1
TGTGCCAGCAGCACCCGGACAGGGTCGAACACTGAAGCTTTCTTT
CASSTRTGSNTEAFF
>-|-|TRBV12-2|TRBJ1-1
TGTGCAAGTCGCTCCCCAGGCGGTGGCACTGAAGCTTTCTTT
CASRSPGGGTEAFF
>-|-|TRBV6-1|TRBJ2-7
TGTGCCAGCCAGAGAGGGGATTCCTACGAGCAGTACTTC
CASQRGDSYEQYF
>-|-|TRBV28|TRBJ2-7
TGTGCCAGCAGTTTGTCCACCGGGACGGTAACCTACGAGCAGTACTTC
CASSLSTGTVTYEQYF
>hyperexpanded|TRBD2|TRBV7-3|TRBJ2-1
TGTGCCAGCAGCTTAACGTGGCTAGCGGGCTACAATGAGCAGTTCTTC
CASSLTWLAGYNEQFF
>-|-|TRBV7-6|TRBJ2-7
TGTGCCAGCAGCTTATTCAAGGAGCTTAACGAGCAGTACTTC
CASSLFKELNEQYF
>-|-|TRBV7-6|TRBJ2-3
TGTGCCAGCAGCTCACTAGGGCCCCCGGTAGATACGCAGTATTTT
CASSSLGPPVDTQYF
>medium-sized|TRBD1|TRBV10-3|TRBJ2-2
TGTGCCATCAGTGAGCCAGGGGGCATAACCGGGGAGCTGTTTTTT
CAISEPGGITGELFF